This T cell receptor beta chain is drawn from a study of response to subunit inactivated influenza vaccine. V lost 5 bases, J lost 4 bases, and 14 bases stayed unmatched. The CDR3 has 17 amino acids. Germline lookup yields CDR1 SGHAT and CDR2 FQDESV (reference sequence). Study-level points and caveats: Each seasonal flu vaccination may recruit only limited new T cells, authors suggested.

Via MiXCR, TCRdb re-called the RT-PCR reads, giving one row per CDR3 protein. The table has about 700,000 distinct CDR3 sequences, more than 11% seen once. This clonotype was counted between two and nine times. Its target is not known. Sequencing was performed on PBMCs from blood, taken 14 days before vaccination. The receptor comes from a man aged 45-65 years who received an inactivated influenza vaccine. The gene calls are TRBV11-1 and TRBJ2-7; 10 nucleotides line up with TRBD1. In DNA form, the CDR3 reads TGTGCCAGCAGCAAAACGGACAGGGGGTCTTTCGATTACGAGCAGTACTTC. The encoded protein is CASSKTDRGSFDYEQYF.